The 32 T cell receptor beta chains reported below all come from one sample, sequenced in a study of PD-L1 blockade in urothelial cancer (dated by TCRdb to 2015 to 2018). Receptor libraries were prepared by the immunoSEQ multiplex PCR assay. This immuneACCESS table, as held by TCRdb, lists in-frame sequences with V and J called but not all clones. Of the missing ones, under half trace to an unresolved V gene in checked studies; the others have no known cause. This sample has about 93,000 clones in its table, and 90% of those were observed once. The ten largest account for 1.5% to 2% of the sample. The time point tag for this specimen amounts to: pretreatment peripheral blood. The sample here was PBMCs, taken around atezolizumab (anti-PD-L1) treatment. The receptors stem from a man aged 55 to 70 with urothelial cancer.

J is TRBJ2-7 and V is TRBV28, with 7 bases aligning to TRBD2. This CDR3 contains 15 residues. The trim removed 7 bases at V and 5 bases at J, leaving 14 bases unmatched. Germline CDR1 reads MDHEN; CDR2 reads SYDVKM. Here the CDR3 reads CASNFLGGSVNEQYF. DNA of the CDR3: TGTGCCAGCAATTTCCTAGGCGGGAGTGTAAACGAGCAGTACTTC.

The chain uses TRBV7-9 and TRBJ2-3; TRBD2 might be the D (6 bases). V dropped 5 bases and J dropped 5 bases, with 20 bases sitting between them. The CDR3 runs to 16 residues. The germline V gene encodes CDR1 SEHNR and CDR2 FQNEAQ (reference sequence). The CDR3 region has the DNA TGTGCCAGCAGCCTCGGTCTAAGCGCCGGGGGAGATACGCAGTATTTT. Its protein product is CASSLGLSAGGDTQYF.

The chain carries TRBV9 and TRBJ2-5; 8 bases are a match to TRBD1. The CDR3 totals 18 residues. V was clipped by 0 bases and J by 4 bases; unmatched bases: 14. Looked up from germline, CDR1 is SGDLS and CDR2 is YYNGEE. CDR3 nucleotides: TGTGCCAGCAGCGTAGCGGCAGGGGGCATCGGATGGGGAGAGACCCAGTACTTC. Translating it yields CASSVAAGGIGWGETQYF.

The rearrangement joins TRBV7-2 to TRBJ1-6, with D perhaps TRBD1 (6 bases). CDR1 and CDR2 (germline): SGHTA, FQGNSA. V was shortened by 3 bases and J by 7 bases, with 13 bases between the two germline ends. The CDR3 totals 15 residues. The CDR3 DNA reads TGTGCCAGCAGCTTTGGGGGCGTTGGAAATTCACCCCTCCACTTT. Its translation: CASSFGGVGNSPLHF.

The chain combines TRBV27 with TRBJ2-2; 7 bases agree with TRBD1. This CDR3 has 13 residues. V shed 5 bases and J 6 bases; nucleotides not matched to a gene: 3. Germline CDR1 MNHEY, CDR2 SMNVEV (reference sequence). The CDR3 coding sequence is TGTGCCAGCAGTCCTGACAGGGCCGGGGAGCTGTTTTTT. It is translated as CASSPDRAGELFF.

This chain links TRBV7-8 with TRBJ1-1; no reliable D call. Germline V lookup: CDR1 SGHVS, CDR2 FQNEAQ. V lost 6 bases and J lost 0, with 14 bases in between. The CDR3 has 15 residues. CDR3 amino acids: CASRLSTGMNTEAFF. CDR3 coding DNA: TGTGCCAGCAGACTTAGCACGGGGATGAACACTGAAGCTTTCTTT.

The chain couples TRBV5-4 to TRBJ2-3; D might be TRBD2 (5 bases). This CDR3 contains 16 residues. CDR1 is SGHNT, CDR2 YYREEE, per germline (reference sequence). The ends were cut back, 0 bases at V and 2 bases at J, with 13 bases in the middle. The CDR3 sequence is CASSLARGGDTDTQYF. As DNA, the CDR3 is TGTGCCAGCAGCTTGGCCAGAGGAGGAGACACAGATACGCAGTATTTT.

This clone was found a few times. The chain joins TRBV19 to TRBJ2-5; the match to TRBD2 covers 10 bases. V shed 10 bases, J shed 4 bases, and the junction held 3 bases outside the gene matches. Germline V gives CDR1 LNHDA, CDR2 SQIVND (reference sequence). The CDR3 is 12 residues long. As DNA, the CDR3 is TGTGCCACCAGACTAGCGGGAGAGACCCAGTACTTC. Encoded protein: CATRLAGETQYF.

The CDR3 DNA is TGTGCCAGCAGTGACTGGGGCGAGATTTATGGCTACACCTTC. The encoded protein is CASSDWGEIYGYTF. The chain carries TRBV6-1 and TRBJ1-2; perhaps TRBD1 as D (5 bases). Per germline, CDR1 MNHNS and CDR2 SASEGT. This CDR3 contains 14 residues. V lost 3 bases and J lost 5, with 13 bases in between.

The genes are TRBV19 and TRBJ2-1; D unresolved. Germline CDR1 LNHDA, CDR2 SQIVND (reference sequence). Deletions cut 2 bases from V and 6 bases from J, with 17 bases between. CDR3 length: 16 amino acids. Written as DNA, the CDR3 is TGTGCCAGTAGTATAATGGCTCCCCCGACTCTCAATGAGCAGTTCTTC. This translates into CASSIMAPPTLNEQFF.

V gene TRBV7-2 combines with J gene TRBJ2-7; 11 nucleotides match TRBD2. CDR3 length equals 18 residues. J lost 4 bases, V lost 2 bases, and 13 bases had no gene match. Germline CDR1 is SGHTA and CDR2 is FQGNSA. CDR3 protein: CASSLIGRSGTSGYEQYF. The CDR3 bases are TGTGCCAGCAGCTTAATAGGACGATCCGGGACTAGCGGTTACGAGCAGTACTTC.

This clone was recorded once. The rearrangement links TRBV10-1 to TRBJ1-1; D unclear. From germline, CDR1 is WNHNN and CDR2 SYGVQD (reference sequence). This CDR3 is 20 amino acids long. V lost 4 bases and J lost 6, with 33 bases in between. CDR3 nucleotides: TGCGCCAGCAGTGTTCCCCCCCAAACTCAGACCAATCCAAACGGGTCTGAAGCTTTCTTT. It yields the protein CASSVPPQTQTNPNGSEAFF.

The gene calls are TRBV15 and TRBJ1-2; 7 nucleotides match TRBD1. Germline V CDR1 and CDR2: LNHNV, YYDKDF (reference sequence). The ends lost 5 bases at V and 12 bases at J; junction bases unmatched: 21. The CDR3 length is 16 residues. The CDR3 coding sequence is TGTGCCACCAGCCGTCTAGGGGCTGGACAGGATAAACTCCACACCTTC. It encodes CATSRLGAGQDKLHTF.

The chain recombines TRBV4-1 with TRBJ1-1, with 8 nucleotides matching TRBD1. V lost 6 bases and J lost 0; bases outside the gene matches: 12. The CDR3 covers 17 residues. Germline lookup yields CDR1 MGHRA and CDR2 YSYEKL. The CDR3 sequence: CASRHTNKGQVNTEAFF. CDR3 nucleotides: TGCGCCAGCAGACATACGAATAAGGGACAGGTGAACACTGAAGCTTTCTTT.

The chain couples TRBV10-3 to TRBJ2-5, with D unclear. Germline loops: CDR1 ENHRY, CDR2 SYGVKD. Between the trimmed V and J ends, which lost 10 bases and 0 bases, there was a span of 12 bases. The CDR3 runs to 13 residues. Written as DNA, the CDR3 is TGTGCCACGACCACAGACAACCAAGAGACCCAGTACTTC. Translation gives CATTTDNQETQYF.

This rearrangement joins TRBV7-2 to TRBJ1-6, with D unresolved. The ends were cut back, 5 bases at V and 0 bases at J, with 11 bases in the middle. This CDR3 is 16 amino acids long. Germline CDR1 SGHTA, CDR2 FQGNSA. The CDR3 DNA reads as TGTGCCAGCAGCCTGGCTGGCAACTCCTATAATTCACCCCTCCACTTT. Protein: CASSLAGNSYNSPLHF.

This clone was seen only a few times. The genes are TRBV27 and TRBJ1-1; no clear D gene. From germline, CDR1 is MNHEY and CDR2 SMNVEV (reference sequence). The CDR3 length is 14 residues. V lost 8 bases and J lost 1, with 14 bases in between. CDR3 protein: CASGTDLKNTEAFF. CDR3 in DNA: TGTGCCAGCGGAACAGATTTAAAGAACACTGAAGCTTTCTTT.

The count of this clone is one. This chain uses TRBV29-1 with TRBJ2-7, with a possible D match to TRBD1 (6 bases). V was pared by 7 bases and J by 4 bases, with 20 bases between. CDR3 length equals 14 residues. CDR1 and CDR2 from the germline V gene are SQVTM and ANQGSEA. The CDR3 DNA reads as TGCAGCGCGGGCTACGGCCAGGGGAAATACGAGCAGTACTTC. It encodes CSAGYGQGKYEQYF.

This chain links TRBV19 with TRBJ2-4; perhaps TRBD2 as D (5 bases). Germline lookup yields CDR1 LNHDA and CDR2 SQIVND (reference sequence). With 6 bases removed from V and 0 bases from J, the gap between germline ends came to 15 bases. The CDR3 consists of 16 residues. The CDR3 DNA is TGTGCCAGTAGCCAAGGCGGGCCACTAGCCAAAAACATTCAGTACTTC. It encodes CASSQGGPLAKNIQYF.

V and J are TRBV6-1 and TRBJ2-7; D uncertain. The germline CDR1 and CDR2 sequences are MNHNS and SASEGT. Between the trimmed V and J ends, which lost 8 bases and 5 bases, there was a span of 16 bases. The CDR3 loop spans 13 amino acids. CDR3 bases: TGTGCCAGCTTGCCCGGTCTCGTGGACGAGCAGTACTTC. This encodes CASLPGLVDEQYF.

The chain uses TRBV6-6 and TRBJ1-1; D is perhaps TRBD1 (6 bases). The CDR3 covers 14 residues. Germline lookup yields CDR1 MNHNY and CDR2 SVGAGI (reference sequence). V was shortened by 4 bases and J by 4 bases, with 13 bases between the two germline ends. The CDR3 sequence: CASSFQGYGTEAFF. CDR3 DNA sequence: TGTGCCAGCAGTTTCCAGGGGTACGGCACTGAAGCTTTCTTT.

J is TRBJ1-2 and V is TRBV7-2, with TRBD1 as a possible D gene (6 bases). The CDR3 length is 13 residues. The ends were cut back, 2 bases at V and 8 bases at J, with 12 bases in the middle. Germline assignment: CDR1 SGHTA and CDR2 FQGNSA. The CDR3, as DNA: TGTGCCAGCAGCTTATCAGGGGCTCGGGGCTACACCTTC. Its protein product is CASSLSGARGYTF.

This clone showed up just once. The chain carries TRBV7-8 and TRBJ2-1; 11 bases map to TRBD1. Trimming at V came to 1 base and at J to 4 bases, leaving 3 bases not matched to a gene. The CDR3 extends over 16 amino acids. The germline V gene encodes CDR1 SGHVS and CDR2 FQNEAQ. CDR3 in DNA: TGTGCCAGCAGCTTAGGGGGGACAGGGGGTTACAATGAGCAGTTCTTC. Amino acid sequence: CASSLGGTGGYNEQFF.

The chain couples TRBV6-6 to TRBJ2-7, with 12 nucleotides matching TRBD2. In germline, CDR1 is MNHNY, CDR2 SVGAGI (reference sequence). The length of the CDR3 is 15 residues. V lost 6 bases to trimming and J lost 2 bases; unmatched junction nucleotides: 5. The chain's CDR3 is CASSKRTSGTYEQYF. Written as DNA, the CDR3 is TGTGCCAGCAGCAAAAGGACTAGCGGGACCTACGAGCAGTACTTC.

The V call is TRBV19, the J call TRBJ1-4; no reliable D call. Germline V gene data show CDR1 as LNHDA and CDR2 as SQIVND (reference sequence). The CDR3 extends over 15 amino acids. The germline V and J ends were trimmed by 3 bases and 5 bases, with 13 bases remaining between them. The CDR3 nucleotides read TGTGCCAGTAGTATGGGTGGCGGGAGCAATGAAAAACTGTTTTTT. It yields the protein CASSMGGGSNEKLFF.

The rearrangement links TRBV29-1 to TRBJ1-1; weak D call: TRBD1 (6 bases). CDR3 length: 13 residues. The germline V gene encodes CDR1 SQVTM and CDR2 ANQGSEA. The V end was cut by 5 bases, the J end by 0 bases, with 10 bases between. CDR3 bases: TGCAGCGTTCTTCAGGGGATGAACACTGAAGCTTTCTTT. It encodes CSVLQGMNTEAFF.

The CDR3 sequence: CASSLVASAGELFF. CDR3 nucleotide sequence: TGTGCCAGCAGTCTCGTAGCCAGCGCCGGGGAGCTGTTTTTT. The J gene is TRBJ2-2, the V gene TRBV27; D ambiguous. Germline V lookup: CDR1 MNHEY, CDR2 SMNVEV (reference sequence). Trimming removed 5 bases at V and 6 bases at J, with 13 bases between. The CDR3 is 14 amino acids.

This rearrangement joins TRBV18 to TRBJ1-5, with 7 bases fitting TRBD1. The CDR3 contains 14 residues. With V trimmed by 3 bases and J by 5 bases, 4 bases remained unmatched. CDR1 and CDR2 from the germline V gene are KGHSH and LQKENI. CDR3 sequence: CASSPRQGDQPQHF. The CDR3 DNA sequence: TGTGCCAGCTCACCCCGACAGGGAGATCAGCCCCAGCATTTT.

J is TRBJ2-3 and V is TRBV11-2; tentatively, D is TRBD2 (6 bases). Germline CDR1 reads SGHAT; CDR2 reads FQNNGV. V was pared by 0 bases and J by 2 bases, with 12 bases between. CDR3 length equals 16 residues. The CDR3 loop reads CASSLEWGLNTDTQYF. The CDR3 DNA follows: TGTGCCAGCAGCTTAGAATGGGGACTGAACACAGATACGCAGTATTTT.

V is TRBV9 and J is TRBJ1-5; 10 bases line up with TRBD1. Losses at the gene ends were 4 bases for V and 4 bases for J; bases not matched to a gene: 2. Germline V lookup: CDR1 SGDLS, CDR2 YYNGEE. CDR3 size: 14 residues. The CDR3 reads CASSPGQGNQPQHF. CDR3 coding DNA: TGTGCCAGCAGCCCGGGACAGGGGAATCAGCCCCAGCATTTT.

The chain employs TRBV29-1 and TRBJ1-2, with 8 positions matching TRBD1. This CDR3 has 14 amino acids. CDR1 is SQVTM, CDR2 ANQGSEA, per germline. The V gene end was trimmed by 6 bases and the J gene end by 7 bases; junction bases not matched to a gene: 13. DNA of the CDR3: TGCAGCGTGGAGATAGGACAGGGAAACATTGGCTACACCTTC. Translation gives CSVEIGQGNIGYTF.

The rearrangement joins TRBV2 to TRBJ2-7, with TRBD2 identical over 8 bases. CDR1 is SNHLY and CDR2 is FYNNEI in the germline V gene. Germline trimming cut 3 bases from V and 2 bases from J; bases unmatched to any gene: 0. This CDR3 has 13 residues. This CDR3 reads CASSERGAYEQYF. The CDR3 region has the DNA TGTGCCAGCAGTGAGCGGGGGGCCTACGAGCAGTACTTC.